This TCR beta chain was recorded in a study of shared clonotypes between healthy human individuals. Clones were sequenced by immunoSEQ multiplex PCR, and TCRdb holds only the in-frame ones, with some missing. Seen here are roughly 1,500,000 clones, less than 99% observed once, and the top ten hold 0.36%. Donors had no recently reported acute infections or vaccinations and were HIV-negative. The sequencing sample was made of naive CD4+ T cells sorted from blood. Described subset: CD45RA+ positively selected. This clonotype originated in a man between 25 and 39 years old in good health.

The CDR3 reads CASSLRNSGTTQYF. The CDR3 region has the DNA TGTGCCAGCAGCTTAAGGAATAGCGGGACTACCCAGTACTTC. The chain links TRBV7-2 to TRBJ2-5, with 8 bases matching TRBD2. Germline CDR1 is SGHTA and CDR2 is FQGNSA. Trimming took 2 bases from V and 8 from J; bases not matched to a gene: 7. The CDR3 has 14 residues.